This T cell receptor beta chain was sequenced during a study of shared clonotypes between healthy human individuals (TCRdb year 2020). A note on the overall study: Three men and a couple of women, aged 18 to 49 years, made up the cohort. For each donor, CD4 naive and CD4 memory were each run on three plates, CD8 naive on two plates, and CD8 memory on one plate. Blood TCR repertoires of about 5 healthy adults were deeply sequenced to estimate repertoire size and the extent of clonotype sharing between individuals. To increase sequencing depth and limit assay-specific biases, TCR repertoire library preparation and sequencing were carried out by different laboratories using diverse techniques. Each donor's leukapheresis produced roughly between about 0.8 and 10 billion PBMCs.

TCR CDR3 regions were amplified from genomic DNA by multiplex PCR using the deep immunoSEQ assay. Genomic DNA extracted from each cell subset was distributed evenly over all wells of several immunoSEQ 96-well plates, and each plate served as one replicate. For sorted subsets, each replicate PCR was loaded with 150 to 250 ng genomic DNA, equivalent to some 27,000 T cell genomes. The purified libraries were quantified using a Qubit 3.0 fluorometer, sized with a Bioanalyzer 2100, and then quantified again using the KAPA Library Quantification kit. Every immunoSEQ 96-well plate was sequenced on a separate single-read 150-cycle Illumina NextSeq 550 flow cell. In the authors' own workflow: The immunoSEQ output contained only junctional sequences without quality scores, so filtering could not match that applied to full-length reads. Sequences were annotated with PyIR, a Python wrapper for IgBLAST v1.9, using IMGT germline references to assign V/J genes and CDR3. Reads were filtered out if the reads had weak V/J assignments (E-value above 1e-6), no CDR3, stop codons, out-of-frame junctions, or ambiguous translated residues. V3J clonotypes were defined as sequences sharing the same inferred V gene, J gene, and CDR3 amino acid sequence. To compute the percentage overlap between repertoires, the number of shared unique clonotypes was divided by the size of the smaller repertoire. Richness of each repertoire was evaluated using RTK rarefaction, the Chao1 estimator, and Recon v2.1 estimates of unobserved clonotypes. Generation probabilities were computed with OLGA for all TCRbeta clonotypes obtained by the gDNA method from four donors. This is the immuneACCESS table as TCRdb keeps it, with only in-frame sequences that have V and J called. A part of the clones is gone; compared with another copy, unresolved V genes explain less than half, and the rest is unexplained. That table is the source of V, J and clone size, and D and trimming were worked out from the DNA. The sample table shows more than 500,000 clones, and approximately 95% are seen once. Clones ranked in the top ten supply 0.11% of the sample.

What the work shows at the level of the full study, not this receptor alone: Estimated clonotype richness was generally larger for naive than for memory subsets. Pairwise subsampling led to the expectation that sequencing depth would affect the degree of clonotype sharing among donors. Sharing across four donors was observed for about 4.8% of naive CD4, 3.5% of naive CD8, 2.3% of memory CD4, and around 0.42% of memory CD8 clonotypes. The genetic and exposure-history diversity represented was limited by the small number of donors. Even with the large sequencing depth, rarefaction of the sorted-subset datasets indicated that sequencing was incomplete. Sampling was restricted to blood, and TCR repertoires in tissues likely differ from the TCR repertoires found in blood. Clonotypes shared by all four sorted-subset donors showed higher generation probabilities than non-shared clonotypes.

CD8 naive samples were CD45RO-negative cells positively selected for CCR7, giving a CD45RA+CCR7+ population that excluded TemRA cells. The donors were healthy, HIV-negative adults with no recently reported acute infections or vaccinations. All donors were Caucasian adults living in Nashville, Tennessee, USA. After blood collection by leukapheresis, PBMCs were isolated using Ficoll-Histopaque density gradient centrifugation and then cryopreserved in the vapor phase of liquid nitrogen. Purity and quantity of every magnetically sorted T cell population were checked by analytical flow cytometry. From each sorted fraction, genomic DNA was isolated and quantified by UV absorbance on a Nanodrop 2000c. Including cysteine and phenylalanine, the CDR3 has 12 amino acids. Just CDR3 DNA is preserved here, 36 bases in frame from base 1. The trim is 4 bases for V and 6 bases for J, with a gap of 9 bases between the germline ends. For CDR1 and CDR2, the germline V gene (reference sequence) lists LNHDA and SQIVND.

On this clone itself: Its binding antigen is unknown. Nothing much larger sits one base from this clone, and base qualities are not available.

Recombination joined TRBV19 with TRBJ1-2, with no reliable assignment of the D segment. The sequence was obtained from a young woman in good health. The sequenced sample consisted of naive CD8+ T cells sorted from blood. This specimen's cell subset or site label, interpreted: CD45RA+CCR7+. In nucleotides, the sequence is TGTGCCAGTAGTACTATGGGCAATGGCTACACCTTC. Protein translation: CASSTMGNGYTF.